This T cell receptor (beta chain) was profiled in a study of T cells in women clearing cervical HPV infection. Background on the study: Controls were women whose single incident HPV16 infection cleared within 12 months without precancer or cancer. Blood came at first lesion visit for cases, post-clearance for controls.

Sequencing was performed with immunoSEQ multiplex PCR; in TCRdb, only in-frame clones are kept and a portion is missing. Listed are roughly 20,000 clones; approximately 15% falls within the top ten. According to its frequency, this clone is medium-sized. Read sequence stops 3 residues before the CDR3 end, and the germline J gene provides the missing end. Trimming at V came to 6 bases and at J to 2 bases, leaving 16 bases not matched to a gene. The CDR3 spans 17 residues. CDR1 DFQATT and CDR2 SNEGSKA come from the germline V gene (reference sequence). HPV was found by MY09/MY11 PCR and dot-blot genotyping.

This clonotype was sampled from a woman aged 18-70 years with a cervical HPV16 infection that either progressed to CIN3+ or cleared (not recorded which). The sample comprised blood buffy coat. This chain connects TRBV20-1 to TRBJ2-3; 8 nucleotides agree with TRBD2. CDR3 bases read: TGCAGTGCCCAAGGGGGGGCGAGCGGGAGTATCACAGATACG. Encoded protein: CSAQGGASGSITDT. The full-length CDR3 reads as CSAQGGASGSITDTQYF.